Listed below are T cell receptor beta chains from one sample, sequenced in a study of cytomegalovirus exposure and HLA in healthy donors. Assay used: immunoSEQ multiplex PCR; TCRdb lists only in-frame clones, some missing. Counted here are some 120,000 clones, around 80% occurring once; the ten biggest clones make up roughly a tenth. The sequenced sample consisted of PBMCs. Receptors were obtained from a man aged 25-40 years in good health and CMV-seropositive. The CDR3 runs from the conserved cysteine through the conserved F or W. The D gene is left open where the match is weak. Size values are once, few and many counts, or a class for expanded clones, and some rows have none.

V gene	D gene	J gene	clone size	CDR3 DNA	CDR3 protein
TRBV19	.	TRBJ1-5	once	TGTGCCAGTAACAGTTATAGCAATCAGCCCCAGCATTTT	CASNSYSNQPQHF
TRBV30	TRBD1	TRBJ1-5	few	TGTGCCTGGAGTTCAGGAGGGGGCAGGAGGCCCCAGCATTTT	CAWSSGGGRRPQHF
TRBV5-1	TRBD2	TRBJ2-5	once	TGCGCCAGCAGCTTCCCCGGGACTAAAGAGACCCAGTACTTC	CASSFPGTKETQYF
TRBV4-3	TRBD2	TRBJ2-3	.	TGCGCCAGCAGCCAAGAAAGCGGGAGGCGTAGAGATACGCAGTATTTT	CASSQESGRRRDTQYF
TRBV30	TRBD2	TRBJ2-1	.	TGTGCCTGGAGCAAAACAGCGGGAGCCCGAGAGCAGTTCTTC	CAWSKTAGAREQFF
TRBV27	TRBD2	TRBJ2-7	.	TGTGCCAGCAGGGGCCTGGCGGGAGGGCCATACGAGCAGTACTTC	CASRGLAGGPYEQYF
TRBV5-1	TRBD2	TRBJ2-7	.	TGCGCCAGCAGCTTGTCGGGGGGGTCCTACGAGCAGTACTTC	CASSLSGGSYEQYF
TRBV9	TRBD2	TRBJ2-2	.	TGTGCCAGCAGCGTAGCTTCGGGACTAGCGGAGATTAACACCGGGGAGCTGTTTTTT	CASSVASGLAEINTGELFF
TRBV27	TRBD1	TRBJ2-4	.	TGTGCCAGCAGCCTTGACAGGGCCCCATACAAAAACATTCAGTACTTC	CASSLDRAPYKNIQYF
TRBV4-2	TRBD1	TRBJ2-3	.	TGTGCCAGCAGCCAGGGTACAGGGGCGAATACGCAGTATTTT	CASSQGTGANTQYF
TRBV28	TRBD1	TRBJ1-2	.	TGTGCCAGCAGGGGACAGGGGCTTAACTATGGCTACACCTTC	CASRGQGLNYGYTF
TRBV7-6	TRBD2	TRBJ2-1	.	TGTGCCAGCAGCTTATTAACCGGGGGGAGCTCCTACAATGAGCAGTTCTTC	CASSLLTGGSSYNEQFF
TRBV9	TRBD2	TRBJ2-7	.	TGTGCCAGCAGCGTATTTAGCGGGAGCCCCGAGCAGTACTTC	CASSVFSGSPEQYF
TRBV10-3	.	TRBJ2-5	.	TGTGCCATCAGTGAGGCCGGGAACTACGAGACCCAGTACTTC	CAISEAGNYETQYF
TRBV6-5	.	TRBJ1-2	.	TGTGCCAGCAGTCCTCGGGACTATGGCTACACCTTC	CASSPRDYGYTF
TRBV27	.	TRBJ2-7	.	TGTGCCAGCAGGAATACGGGGGAGCAGTACTTC	CASRNTGEQYF
TRBV9	.	TRBJ1-1	.	TGTGCCGGGGGGACCTCGACTACTGAAGCTTTCTTT	CAGGTSTTEAFF
TRBV5-1	TRBD2	TRBJ2-7	.	TGCGCCAGCAGCTTGGGCCCTAAAACCTCCGGGACTAGCGGGACCTACGAGCAGTACTTC	CASSLGPKTSGTSGTYEQYF
TRBV18	TRBD2	TRBJ2-1	.	TGTGCCAGCTCTCCAAGCGGGAGGTCCCTTGGGGAGCAGTTCTTC	CASSPSGRSLGEQFF
TRBV5-5	.	TRBJ1-2	few	TGTGCCAGCAGCTTTGACAGATCCTATGGCTACACCTTC	CASSFDRSYGYTF
TRBV7-6	TRBD2	TRBJ2-3	.	TGTGCCAGCACCACTAGCGGGAGCACAGATACGCAGTATTTT	CASTTSGSTDTQYF
TRBV28	TRBD2	TRBJ2-2	once	TGTGCCAGCAGTTTATCCGTCGGCGGGGGGCACGGGGAGCTGTTTTTT	CASSLSVGGGHGELFF
TRBV27	.	TRBJ2-2	.	TGTGCCAGCAGTTTACATGTCAGCGGCGGGGAGCTGTTTTTT	CASSLHVSGGELFF
TRBV6-5	TRBD1	TRBJ1-2	few	TGTGCCAGCAGACCCGCGGGACAGGAGAATGGCTACACCTTC	CASRPAGQENGYTF
TRBV19	TRBD2	TRBJ2-1	.	TGTGCCAGTAGCCTGGGACTAGCGGGATACAATGAGCAGTTCTTC	CASSLGLAGYNEQFF
TRBV5-8	.	TRBJ2-3	.	TGTGCCAGCAGCTTGGTTATCCCTATTACCGGACTTGATACGCAGTATTTT	CASSLVIPITGLDTQYF
TRBV15	.	TRBJ2-2	.	TGTGCCACCAGCAGAGACAGGGGAGGGGAGCTGTTTTTT	CATSRDRGGELFF
TRBV11-2	.	TRBJ2-3	.	TGTGCCAGCAGCTCACAGGGATCAGATACGCAGTATTTT	CASSSQGSDTQYF
TRBV4-2	.	TRBJ1-1	few	TGTGCCAGCAGGCACTCTACCATCCCAGGGGTGGTTTTCTTT	CASRHSTIPGVVFF
TRBV4-2	.	TRBJ1-2	.	TGTGCCAGCAGCCAAGAGGTAGGGGATGGCTACACCTTC	CASSQEVGDGYTF
TRBV5-1	TRBD2	TRBJ2-2	.	TGCGCCAGCAGCCCCACTAGCGGGGGGACCGGGGAGCTGTTTTTT	CASSPTSGGTGELFF
TRBV6-5	TRBD2	TRBJ2-1	few	TGTGCCAGCAGGTCGGGACTAGCGGGAGGGTATGAGCAGTTCTTC	CASRSGLAGGYEQFF
TRBV28	.	TRBJ2-7	once	TGTGCCAGCGGGCCCCCCCCCTACGAGCAGTACTTC	CASGPPPYEQYF
TRBV29-1	.	TRBJ2-3	.	TGCAGCGTTGTAGTTAGATCAACCAATTCGTTCCTAGATACGCAGTATTTT	CSVVVRSTNSFLDTQYF
TRBV5-4	.	TRBJ2-4	.	TGTGCCAGCAGCCGGGACTTCAAAAACATTCAGTACTTC	CASSRDFKNIQYF
TRBV11-3	.	TRBJ2-3	.	TGTGCCAGCAGCGTGGAGGGATCCACAGATACGCAGTATTTT	CASSVEGSTDTQYF
TRBV5-1	TRBD2	TRBJ2-5	few	TGCGCCAGCAGCACTACTAGCGGGATAGGAGAGACCCAGTACTTC	CASSTTSGIGETQYF
TRBV10-3	TRBD2	TRBJ2-7	few	TGTGCCATCAGTGATGGGACTAGCGGGGTCCGGGAGCAGTACTTC	CAISDGTSGVREQYF
TRBV6-1	.	TRBJ2-1	.	TGTGCCAGCAGCCGGGTGTACAATGAGCAGTTCTTC	CASSRVYNEQFF
TRBV9	.	TRBJ2-3	.	TGTGCCAGCAGCGTAGAGATGGGGAGGACAGATACGCAGTATTTT	CASSVEMGRTDTQYF
TRBV9	.	TRBJ1-4	.	TGTGCCAGCAGCGTAGTCGGAGGTTTGGGAGAAAAACTGTTTTTT	CASSVVGGLGEKLFF
TRBV28	TRBD1	TRBJ1-2	.	TGTGCCAGCGTTAATCCCACAGGGGGCAGGGGCTACACCTTC	CASVNPTGGRGYTF
TRBV5-1	TRBD2	TRBJ2-7	few	TGCGCCAGCAGCTTGGAATGGGGGGGCTCCTACGAGCAGTACTTC	CASSLEWGGSYEQYF
TRBV11-2	.	TRBJ2-1	.	TGTGCCAGCAGCTTTGAGACTGGGTCCTACAATGAGCAGTTCTTC	CASSFETGSYNEQFF
TRBV4-1	TRBD2	TRBJ2-7	.	TGCGCCAGCAGCCCAGCCGGGAGGGGGGGGTACGAGCAGTACTTC	CASSPAGRGGYEQYF
TRBV28	TRBD1	TRBJ1-1	few	TGTGCCAGCAGTTCACCGGGACAGGGAACTGAAGCTTTCTTT	CASSSPGQGTEAFF
TRBV5-1	TRBD1	TRBJ1-2	once	TGCGCCAGCAGCTTGGTCACAGGGGATAACTATGGCTACACCTTC	CASSLVTGDNYGYTF
TRBV7-8	TRBD1	TRBJ2-1	once	TGTGCCAGCATCGAACCCGGGACAGTAAACAATGAGCAGTTCTTC	CASIEPGTVNNEQFF
TRBV7-2	.	TRBJ2-7	.	TGTGCCAGCAGCTTACTTCGCTACGAGCAGTACTTC	CASSLLRYEQYF
TRBV19	.	TRBJ2-4	.	TGTGCCAGTAGTATTTCGGGACTGGGAGGCAACCTAGCCAAAAACATTCAGTACTTC	CASSISGLGGNLAKNIQYF